The rows below give T cell receptor beta chains drawn from one sample of a study of shared T cell receptors in the human thymus. The method was immunoSEQ multiplex PCR; TCRdb's version includes in-frame clones alone and lacks a portion of them. The data show 700,000 to 750,000 clones, 80% to 90% seen once. This sample also appeared in a second study, on human thymus T cells.

Sequencing was performed on thymocytes. Receptor source: a girl less than two years old with a congenital heart defect. CDR3s include the opening cysteine and the closing phenylalanine or tryptophan. A D gene is named only where the DNA matches it firmly. The size of a clone is reported for some rows only, either as once, few or many, or as a class for expanded clones.

J	size	V	D	CDR3	DNA
TRBJ1-4	-	TRBV5-5	TRBD1	CASSLGQGATNEKLFF	TGTGCCAGCAGCCTGGGACAGGGGGCAACTAATGAAAAACTGTTTTTT
TRBJ1-1	once	TRBV7-3	-	CANSLFLAGNMNTEAFF	TGTGCCAACAGCCTGTTCTTGGCGGGTAATATGAACACTGAAGCTTTCTTT
TRBJ1-4	-	TRBV5-1	TRBD1	CASSLQTGEGGKLFF	TGCGCCAGCAGCCTCCAGACAGGGGAGGGGGGAAAACTGTTTTTT
TRBJ2-3	-	TRBV6-1	TRBD2	CASSPPGLPDTQYF	TGTGCCAGCAGTCCTCCGGGACTACCAGATACGCAGTATTTT
TRBJ2-5	-	TRBV4-3	-	CASSQDVGPGELQETQYF	TGCGCCAGCAGCCAAGATGTGGGTCCGGGGGAGCTCCAAGAGACCCAGTACTTC
TRBJ1-2	-	TRBV5-4	-	CASSFRSREVTSYGYTF	TGTGCCAGCAGCTTTCGGAGCAGGGAGGTAACAAGCTATGGCTACACCTTC
TRBJ2-1	-	TRBV5-1	-	CASSVSAGLSYNEQFF	TGCGCCAGCAGCGTAAGTGCGGGGCTTTCCTACAATGAGCAGTTCTTC
TRBJ1-2	-	TRBV6-5	TRBD1	CASSLQGTDGYTF	TGTGCCAGCAGTCTACAGGGGACGGATGGCTACACCTTC
TRBJ1-2	-	TRBV4-1	-	CASSQQGSGYGYTF	TGCGCCAGCAGCCAGCAGGGCTCCGGCTATGGCTACACCTTC
TRBJ2-2	-	TRBV20-1	-	CSARGSGELFF	TGCAGTGCTAGAGGCAGCGGGGAGCTGTTTTTT
TRBJ1-1	-	TRBV28	-	CASMVRRTEAFF	TGTGCCAGCATGGTTCGGCGGACTGAAGCTTTCTTT
TRBJ2-7	-	TRBV11-2	-	CASSLEQGGAEQYF	TGTGCCAGCAGCTTAGAACAGGGAGGGGCTGAGCAGTACTTC
TRBJ2-2	-	TRBV27	-	CASSLCAPQGSGTGELFF	TGTGCCAGCAGTTTATGCGCCCCCCAGGGTAGCGGCACCGGGGAGCTGTTTTTT
TRBJ1-5	-	TRBV7-8	TRBD1	CASSPVGQPGDFISHF	TGTGCCAGCAGCCCGGTGGGACAGCCAGGGGATTTCATTTCGCATTTT
TRBJ1-1	-	TRBV6-1	TRBD1	CASSEARMGTGRGTEAFF	TGTGCCAGCAGTGAAGCGAGGATGGGGACAGGGCGGGGGACTGAAGCTTTCTTT
TRBJ2-7	-	TRBV15	-	CATSRAKGGTEQYF	TGTGCCACCAGCAGAGCCAAGGGGGGGACAGAGCAGTACTTC
TRBJ1-5	-	TRBV9	-	CASSENQPQHF	TGTGCCAGCAGTGAGAATCAGCCCCAGCATTTT
TRBJ1-5	-	TRBV6-1	-	CASSITRGPNQPQHF	TGTGCCAGCAGTATTACCAGGGGTCCCAATCAGCCCCAGCATTTT
TRBJ2-7	-	TRBV4-3	TRBD1	CASSQDDRGFHEQYF	TGCGCCAGCAGCCAAGATGACAGGGGTTTCCACGAGCAGTACTTC
TRBJ2-2	-	TRBV7-8	-	CASSLVAPGELFF	TGTGCCAGCAGCTTGGTGGCACCCGGGGAGCTGTTTTTT
TRBJ1-1	-	TRBV15	-	CATSPQGTLEAFF	TGTGCCACCAGCCCCCAGGGGACATTAGAAGCTTTCTTT
TRBJ2-3	-	TRBV29-1	TRBD2	CSSTGLASTDTQYF	TGCAGCTCCACGGGACTAGCGAGCACAGATACGCAGTATTTT
TRBJ2-7	-	TRBV7-2	-	CASSLPYSAGIYEQYF	TGTGCCAGCAGCTTACCCTATTCTGCAGGGATCTACGAGCAGTACTTC
TRBJ1-1	-	TRBV6-1	-	CASSEPNGTLTEAFF	TGTGCCAGCAGTGAACCGAACGGGACACTCACTGAAGCTTTCTTT
TRBJ1-5	-	TRBV5-1	TRBD1	CASKEGAGGNQPQHF	TGCGCCAGCAAGGAGGGGGCGGGTGGCAATCAGCCCCAGCATTTT
TRBJ2-7	-	TRBV14	TRBD2	CASSQDPGLAGNYEQYF	TGTGCCAGCAGCCAAGACCCGGGACTAGCGGGAAATTACGAGCAGTACTTC
TRBJ1-1	-	TRBV5-1	TRBD1	CASSFGKTGGRNTEAFF	TGCGCCAGCAGCTTTGGCAAGACAGGGGGTAGGAACACTGAAGCTTTCTTT
TRBJ2-7	-	TRBV5-1	TRBD1	CASSKDRGPGSYEQYF	TGCGCCAGCAGCAAAGACAGGGGGCCGGGCTCCTACGAGCAGTACTTC
TRBJ2-5	-	TRBV10-2	TRBD2	CASSESVLGDFGGAIQETQYF	TGCGCCAGCAGTGAGTCGGTATTAGGGGATTTCGGGGGGGCCATCCAAGAGACCCAGTACTTC
TRBJ2-3	-	TRBV7-3	TRBD2	CASSLGGRDTQYF	TGTGCCAGCAGCTTGGGAGGGAGAGATACGCAGTATTTT
TRBJ2-5	-	TRBV4-1	TRBD2	CASSQVFKGSGLGQETQYF	TGCGCCAGCAGCCAAGTTTTCAAAGGATCAGGACTAGGACAAGAGACCCAGTACTTC
TRBJ2-3	-	TRBV20-1	-	CSALHRDKGF	TGCAGTGCCCTCCACCGGGACAAAGGATTT
TRBJ2-1	few	TRBV5-4	TRBD2	CASSRTSGGAHEQFF	TGTGCCAGCAGCCGAACTAGCGGGGGGGCCCATGAGCAGTTCTTC
TRBJ2-1	-	TRBV2	TRBD1	CASSGGTGSHEQFF	TGTGCCAGCAGTGGTGGGACAGGGAGTCATGAGCAGTTCTTC
TRBJ1-6	once	TRBV15	-	CATSRETRGYNSPLHF	TGTGCCACCAGCAGGGAAACCAGGGGCTATAATTCACCCCTCCACTTT
TRBJ1-1	-	TRBV29-1	TRBD1	CSAGTGEDTEAFF	TGCAGCGCCGGGACAGGGGAGGACACTGAAGCTTTCTTT
TRBJ1-5	-	TRBV19	-	CASSNSVPGQPQHF	TGTGCCAGTAGTAACTCCGTACCGGGTCAGCCCCAGCATTTT
TRBJ2-7	once	TRBV5-8	-	CASSLGGGGRGSDEQYF	TGTGCCAGCAGCTTGGGTGGAGGCGGCAGGGGTAGTGACGAGCAGTACTTC
TRBJ1-2	-	TRBV19	-	CASKTVYGYTF	TGTGCCAGCAAGACAGTCTATGGCTACACCTTC
TRBJ2-3	once	TRBV6-6	TRBD2	CASRLAEDTQYF	TGTGCCAGTCGACTAGCTGAGGATACGCAGTATTTT
TRBJ1-2	-	TRBV6-5	-	CASSYGLGAGSGYTF	TGTGCCAGCAGTTACGGGTTAGGGGCGGGATCGGGCTACACCTTC
TRBJ1-1	-	TRBV14	-	CASSQLDLTGNTEAFF	TGTGCCAGCAGCCAATTAGACTTGACAGGGAACACTGAAGCTTTCTTT
TRBJ2-7	once	TRBV30	-	CAWSVRPTVITYEQYF	TGTGCCTGGAGTGTTAGGCCGACAGTGATTACCTACGAGCAGTACTTC
TRBJ1-1	once	TRBV5-6	-	CASSSPQGRGGEAFF	TGTGCCAGCAGCTCACCGCAGGGGAGGGGGGGTGAAGCTTTCTTT
TRBJ2-5	-	TRBV5-4	TRBD2	CASSRGLAFDLETQYF	TGTGCCAGCAGCCGAGGACTAGCGTTCGATTTGGAGACCCAGTACTTC
TRBJ2-1	-	TRBV2	TRBD1	CASSDSVDRGRSEQFF	TGTGCCAGCAGCGACTCCGTGGACAGGGGTCGGAGTGAGCAGTTCTTC
TRBJ1-4	once	TRBV4-3	-	CASSQDWTREKLFF	TGCGCCAGCAGCCAAGATTGGACAAGGGAAAAACTGTTTTTT
TRBJ2-7	few	TRBV5-6	TRBD2	CASSWSGTTHYEQYF	TGTGCCAGCAGCTGGTCCGGGACTACACACTACGAGCAGTACTTC
TRBJ2-1	-	TRBV21-1	-	CASSKAVMSHAVNEQFF	TGTGCCAGCAGCAAAGCTGTCATGAGCCATGCGGTCAATGAGCAGTTCTTC
TRBJ2-7	-	TRBV4-1	-	CASSPKGGFYEQYF	TGCGCCAGCAGCCCCAAGGGCGGGTTCTACGAGCAGTACTTC
TRBJ1-4	-	TRBV7-8	TRBD1	CASSPRQGGAPATNEKLFF	TGTGCCAGCAGCCCCCGACAGGGTGGGGCCCCAGCAACTAATGAAAAACTGTTTTTT
TRBJ2-1	-	TRBV27	-	CASSVPGLSSYNEQFF	TGTGCCAGCAGTGTCCCGGGACTCAGCTCCTACAATGAGCAGTTCTTC
TRBJ2-2	-	TRBV25-1	-	CASTDLGTGELFF	TGTGCCAGCACGGATCTAGGCACCGGGGAGCTGTTTTTT
TRBJ1-2	-	TRBV11-2	-	CASSFQLGGAGSCGYTF	TGTGCCAGCAGCTTCCAACTAGGCGGGGCAGGGTCTTGCGGCTACACCTTC
TRBJ2-2	-	TRBV28	-	CASSLLGANTGELFF	TGTGCCAGCAGTTTATTGGGAGCGAACACCGGGGAGCTGTTTTTT